Below are 15 T cell receptor beta chains sequenced from a single sample in a study of blood T cell repertoires in COVID-19 (dated by TCRdb to about 2020). The library was generated by the immunoSEQ multiplex PCR assay. In its TCRdb copy, this immuneACCESS table keeps in-frame sequences only and misses some clones. Where compared with another copy, unresolved V genes explain less than half of these, and the others have no known cause. Here the sample has a few hundred thousand clones; about 91% occur a single time. Of the sample, around 6.6% is held by the ten largest clones. Specimen: peripheral blood. Receptors originate from a woman younger than 45 with COVID-19, enrolled during active disease.

The rearrangement uses TRBV7-2 and TRBJ1-5; D unresolved. The germline gives CDR1 SGHTA, CDR2 FQGNSA. V was clipped by 8 bases and J by 9 bases, with 14 bases between them. CDR3 length equals 12 residues. The CDR3 DNA reads TGTGCCAGCGGCCAATTGGAGGGGCCCCAGCATTTT. Its translation is CASGQLEGPQHF.

The chain couples TRBV4-1 to TRBJ2-7; TRBD1 matches 8 bases. This CDR3 comprises 15 residues. Trimming removed 4 bases from V and 2 bases from J; junction bases left unmatched: 7. Germline CDR1 is MGHRA and CDR2 is YSYEKL. The CDR3 DNA reads as TGCGCCAGCAGCCGGGAGACAGGGGAACCCTACGAGCAGTACTTC. It yields the protein CASSRETGEPYEQYF.

This clone has only one observation. This chain links TRBV6-6 with TRBJ2-7; maybe TRBD1 (5 bases). V lost 10 bases, J lost 5 bases, and 18 bases lay in between. CDR3 size: 13 residues. CDR1 is MNHNY and CDR2 is SVGAGI in the germline V gene (reference sequence). In DNA form, the CDR3 reads TGTGCCACCGCACCGCAGGGTAGGAACGAGCAGTACTTC. Encoded protein: CATAPQGRNEQYF.

V and J are TRBV2 and TRBJ2-3; a weak D match, TRBD1 (5 bases). Trimming removed 8 bases from V and 2 bases from J, with 11 bases in between. This CDR3 is 13 amino acids long. The germline CDR1 and CDR2 sequences are SNHLY and FYNNEI. This CDR3 is CASSGLSTDTQYF. In DNA form, the CDR3 reads TGTGCCAGCTCAGGGTTGTCCACAGATACGCAGTATTTT.

The rearrangement links TRBV21-1 to TRBJ2-7; TRBD1, the table's D call, lacks a check against the DNA. TRBV21-1 is listed as a pseudogene. The CDR3 runs 14 residues. This CDR3 reads CAPVWALYSYEQYV. The CDR3 DNA follows: TGTGCCCCGGTGTGGGCCCTATACTCCTACGAGCAGTACGTC.

In the case of this clone: Mismatch with germline at one junction end may stem from a read error. This chain joins TRBV11-3 and TRBJ2-2; 8 positions agree with TRBD1. The CDR3 length is 16 residues. The germline CDR1 and CDR2 sequences are SGHNT and YENEEA. The CDR3 nucleotides read TGTGCCAGCAGCCTAGACAGGGGCGGAGACACCGGGGAGCTGTTTTTT. It yields the protein CASSLDRGGDTGELFF.

V is TRBV24-1 and J is TRBJ2-5; TRBD1 aligns across 7 bases. Per germline, CDR1 KGHDR and CDR2 SFDVKD. The CDR3 has 16 residues. The V segment lost 1 base and the J segment 2 bases; nucleotides outside the gene matches: 6. Here the CDR3 DNA reads TGTGCCACCAGTGATTTAAGCACAGGGGAACAAGAGACCCAGTACTTC. Residues: CATSDLSTGEQETQYF.

J is TRBJ2-2 and V is TRBV18; D may be TRBD1 (6 bases). Trimming removed 3 bases from V and 4 bases from J, with 21 bases in between. The CDR3 is 18 residues long. From germline, CDR1 is KGHSH and CDR2 LQKENI. The CDR3 sequence: CASSPMSSTGPGTGELFF. CDR3 DNA: TGTGCCAGCTCACCGATGAGTTCGACAGGTCCGGGCACCGGGGAGCTGTTTTTT. Combining the CDR3 with reference TRBV18 and TRBJ2-2 gives the whole variable domain NAGVMQNPRHLVRRRGQEARLRCSPMKGHSHVYWYRQLPEEGLKFMVYLQKENIIDESGMPKERFSAEFPKEGPSILRIQQVVRGDSAAYFCASSPMSSTGPGTGELFFGEGSRLTVL.

The CDR3 region has the DNA TGTGCCACCAGCGTTTATACAGGGCGGCCCCAGCATTTT. The encoded protein is CATSVYTGRPQHF. This rearrangement joins TRBV15 to TRBJ1-5; possibly TRBD1 for D (6 bases). V lost 5 bases to trimming and J lost 9 bases, with 14 bases between them. The CDR3 sequence is 13 residues long. Germline CDR1 reads LNHNV; CDR2 reads YYDKDF (reference sequence).

The gene calls are TRBV7-8 and TRBJ2-7, with D possibly being TRBD1 (7 bases). Germline CDR1 and CDR2: SGHVS and FQNEAQ. The CDR3 has 14 residues. The V gene lost 5 bases and the J gene lost 4 bases, with 15 bases spanning the gap. The CDR3 reads CASSPQQGRYEQYF. The CDR3 region has the DNA TGTGCCAGCAGCCCACAACAGGGGAGGTACGAGCAGTACTTC.

The chain joins TRBV3-1 (or the pseudogene TRBV3-2) to TRBJ1-1, with D uncertain. V was pared by 4 bases and J by 10 bases, with 13 bases between. Germline V gives CDR1 LGHDT, CDR2 YNNKEL (reference sequence). CDR3 length: 12 residues. CDR3 amino acids: CASSPGLEAAFF. In DNA, the CDR3 is TGTGCCAGCAGCCCCGGACTAGAGGCAGCTTTCTTT.

This clone was found once. The chain recombines TRBV2 with TRBJ2-3; 7 bases are shared with TRBD1. The CDR3 has 15 amino acids. Trimming took 5 bases from V and 2 from J; bases not matched to a gene: 7. Germline loops: CDR1 SNHLY, CDR2 FYNNEI. DNA of the CDR3: TGTGCCAGCAGTCAGGGACAGTACTTCACAGATACGCAGTATTTT. Translation gives CASSQGQYFTDTQYF.

The chain couples TRBV7-6 to TRBJ2-7; maybe TRBD1 (6 bases). The germline gives CDR1 SGHVS, CDR2 FNYEAQ. The V gene lost 2 bases and the J gene lost 6 bases, with 17 bases spanning the gap. This CDR3 is built from 15 residues. The CDR3, as DNA: TGTGCCAGCAGCTTAAGATCAGGGGCGCAGGGCGAGCAGTACTTC. It is translated as CASSLRSGAQGEQYF.

CDR3 bases: TGTGCCAGCAGTGCCTACCGAACCAACCGCCCCCGGGCCTACGAGCAGTACTTC. Translating it yields CASSAYRTNRPRAYEQYF. The chain joins TRBV6-2 or TRBV6-3 to TRBJ2-7, with no clear D. Trimming took off 5 bases at V and 2 bases at J, with 25 bases between the two ends. Germline CDR1 is MNHEY and CDR2 is SVGEGT. The CDR3 runs to 18 residues.

The V call is TRBV28, the J call TRBJ2-1, with TRBD1 matching over 8 bases. The CDR3 runs 15 residues. Trimming at V came to 7 bases and at J to 7 bases, leaving 12 bases not matched to a gene. Germline V gene lookup returns CDR1 MDHEN and CDR2 SYDVKM. The CDR3 loop is CASNTGGLTGNEQFF. CDR3 DNA sequence: TGTGCCAGCAACACAGGGGGGCTTACTGGGAATGAGCAGTTCTTC.